The rows below give T cell receptor beta chains drawn from one sample of a study of T cells after yellow fever vaccination. In TCRdb, the 5' RACE reads were re-called with MiXCR into one record per CDR3 protein. Of approximately 96,000 distinct CDR3 sequences listed, about 8.8% are singletons. The source was CD8+ T cells not binding an NS4B(214-222) dextramer, sorted from PBMCs, collected roughly 14 days after the first yellow fever vaccination. These receptors all come from a man between 18 and 29 years old who received the YFV17D yellow fever vaccine. Both conserved end residues are part of each CDR3. A D gene is named only where the DNA matches it firmly. Size is omitted from some rows. Given values are once, few, many or a class for expanded clones.

TRBJ2-1 TRBV7-8 NA TRBD1 CASSLAVRTGGDEQFF TGTGCCAGCAGCTTAGCTGTTAGGACAGGGGGAGATGAGCAGTTCTTC
TRBJ2-3 TRBV4-1 NA TRBD2 CASSPRTGGLDTDTQYF TGCGCCAGCAGCCCACGGACGGGGGGGCTAGACACAGATACGCAGTATTTT
TRBJ2-1 TRBV4-2 NA TRBD2 CASSRSASGLASEQFF TGTGCCAGCAGCCGAAGCGCTTCAGGACTAGCGTCTGAGCAGTTCTTC
TRBJ2-7 TRBV11-2 NA NA CASSIPGDFFYEQYF TGTGCCAGCAGCATCCCCGGGGACTTCTTCTACGAGCAGTACTTC
TRBJ2-1 TRBV6-5 NA TRBD2 CASSSAASGSWNEQFF TGTGCCAGCAGTTCCGCCGCTAGCGGGTCTTGGAATGAGCAGTTCTTC
TRBJ2-6 TRBV30 many NA CACQKDSGANVLTF TGTGCCTGCCAGAAAGACTCTGGGGCCAACGTCCTGACTTTC
TRBJ2-7 TRBV4-3 NA NA CASSLRVSSYEQYF TGCGCCAGCAGCCTTAGGGTGAGCTCCTACGAGCAGTACTTC
TRBJ1-5 TRBV28 few NA CASSLLAGAQPQHF TGTGCCAGCAGTTTATTAGCAGGGGCTCAGCCCCAGCATTTT
TRBJ1-5 TRBV15 few NA CATSRDMGISNQPQHF TGTGCCACCAGCAGAGATATGGGGATTAGCAATCAGCCCCAGCATTTT
TRBJ2-2 TRBV10-3 NA TRBD2 CATLAGGSANTGELFF TGTGCCACTTTAGCGGGGGGGAGCGCGAACACCGGGGAGCTGTTTTTT
TRBJ2-1 TRBV13 few NA CASSSRGAYNEQFF TGTGCCAGCAGCTCCCGTGGAGCCTACAATGAGCAGTTCTTC
TRBJ2-6 TRBV19 NA NA CASRGGQGLSSGANVLTF TGTGCCAGTAGGGGGGGCCAGGGGCTCAGCTCTGGGGCCAACGTCCTGACTTTC
TRBJ2-5 TRBV5-6 NA TRBD2 CASRSLGLAGHQETQYF TGTGCCAGCAGGAGCTTAGGTCTAGCGGGCCACCAAGAGACCCAGTACTTC
TRBJ1-2 TRBV27 few NA CASSLSAGGLGYTF TGTGCCAGCAGTTTATCTGCCGGGGGGCTTGGCTACACCTTC
TRBJ2-7 TRBV7-9 many NA CASSSLSYEQYF TGTGCCAGCAGCTCATTATCATACGAGCAGTACTTC
TRBJ2-7 TRBV5-5 few NA CASREGHSLSYEQYF TGTGCCAGCAGAGAGGGACATTCCCTCTCCTACGAGCAGTACTTC
TRBJ2-5 TRBV27 NA TRBD2 CASSLKRGGTETQYF TGTGCCAGCAGTTTGAAGCGGGGGGGTACGGAGACCCAGTACTTC
TRBJ1-6 TRBV7-2 NA NA CASSLYRLSMGSPLHF TGTGCCAGCAGCTTATATCGTTTAAGTATGGGTTCACCCCTCCACTTT
TRBJ2-3 TRBV24-1 NA NA CATSDPYTQYF TGTGCCACCAGTGATCCCTATACGCAGTATTTT
TRBJ2-3 TRBV7-9 NA NA CASSHLAGRTDTQYF TGTGCCAGCAGCCACCTGGCGGGGCGGACAGATACGCAGTATTTT
TRBJ1-1 TRBV12-3/TRBV12-4 few NA CASSPGPGRTEAFF TGTGCCAGCAGTCCTGGACCGGGAAGAACTGAAGCTTTCTTT
TRBJ2-3 TRBV4-1 few TRBD2 CASSPTSGGSGGTQYF TGCGCCAGCAGCCCGACTAGCGGGGGGTCCGGCGGTACGCAGTATTTT
TRBJ1-2 TRBV30 NA NA CAWSVSTYSYTF TGTGCCTGGAGTGTATCGACGTATTCCTACACCTTC
TRBJ2-5 TRBV4-1 few NA CASSVLGEGETQYF TGCGCCAGCAGCGTTTTAGGGGAAGGGGAGACCCAGTACTTC
TRBJ2-1 TRBV4-3 NA NA CASSQDLGGPFNEQFF TGCGCCAGCAGCCAAGACCTTGGAGGGCCCTTCAATGAGCAGTTCTTC
TRBJ2-3 TRBV29-1 many NA CSVWGDILFTDTQYF TGCAGCGTTTGGGGGGACATACTATTCACAGATACGCAGTATTTT
TRBJ2-3 TRBV11-2 few NA CASSLARDPRGDTQYF TGTGCCAGCAGCTTAGCCCGGGATCCGAGGGGAGATACGCAGTATTTT
TRBJ2-7 TRBV6-1 NA NA CASSPWAGYEQYF TGTGCCAGCAGTCCTTGGGCCGGCTACGAGCAGTACTTC
TRBJ1-2 TRBV20-1 few TRBD1 CSARKTGFGNGYTF TGCAGTGCTAGAAAGACAGGGTTTGGAAATGGCTACACCTTC
TRBJ2-6 TRBV7-9 few NA CASSPESGWANVLTF TGTGCCAGCAGCCCCGAGAGCGGGTGGGCCAACGTCCTGACTTTC
TRBJ2-7 TRBV4-1 NA NA CASSQVSEGPYEQYF TGCGCCAGCAGCCAAGTTTCCGAGGGGCCCTACGAGCAGTACTTC
TRBJ1-3 TRBV7-9 NA NA CASSFDSLSGNTIYF TGTGCCAGCAGCTTTGACAGCCTCTCTGGAAACACCATATATTTT
TRBJ2-1 TRBV4-1 few TRBD2 CASSPQGGGPYNEQFF TGCGCCAGCAGCCCCCAAGGCGGGGGGCCTTACAATGAGCAGTTCTTC
TRBJ1-4 TRBV4-1 NA NA CASSQAQREKLFF TGCGCCAGCAGCCAAGCCCAGAGGGAAAAACTGTTTTTT
TRBJ2-7 TRBV7-9 few NA CASSTSRGFYEQYF TGTGCCAGCAGCACTAGCAGGGGGTTCTACGAGCAGTACTTC
TRBJ2-7 TRBV4-1 few NA CASSGATQGRQYF TGCGCCAGCAGCGGAGCGACGCAGGGTCGGCAGTACTTC
TRBJ1-5 TRBV18 few TRBD1 CASSPYRGRDQPQHF TGTGCCAGCTCACCCTACAGGGGTAGAGATCAGCCCCAGCATTTT
TRBJ2-6 TRBV29-1 many NA CSVVLSGANVLTF TGCAGCGTTGTCCTCTCTGGGGCCAACGTCCTGACTTTC
TRBJ2-3 TRBV5-6 NA NA CASSLRGSGGYF TGTGCCAGCAGCTTGAGGGGCTCTGGGGGGTATTTT
TRBJ2-1 TRBV4-3 few NA CASSQEWGGAPYNEQFF TGCGCCAGCAGCCAAGAGTGGGGGGGGGCTCCCTACAATGAGCAGTTCTTC
TRBJ2-1 TRBV29-1 NA NA CSVVSIGRDNEQFF TGCAGCGTTGTATCCATCGGCAGAGACAATGAGCAGTTCTTC
TRBJ2-6 TRBV29-1 NA TRBD1 CSVLPGQGALGANVLTF TGCAGCGTGCTCCCGGGACAGGGGGCACTCGGGGCCAACGTCCTGACTTTC
TRBJ1-5 TRBV15 few NA CATSRAGRGNQPQHF TGTGCCACCAGCAGAGCAGGGAGGGGGAATCAGCCCCAGCATTTT
TRBJ1-5 TRBV6-1 few NA CASSLGAGPNQPQHF TGTGCCAGCAGTCTCGGGGCAGGGCCAAATCAGCCCCAGCATTTT
TRBJ1-2 TRBV5-1 few NA CASSLGGRGYTF TGCGCCAGCAGCTTGGGAGGGCGTGGCTACACCTTC
TRBJ1-2 TRBV20-1 NA TRBD1 CSAPTRQGQDYGYTF TGCAGTGCTCCGACCCGACAGGGACAAGACTATGGCTACACCTTC
TRBJ2-7 TRBV11-2 NA TRBD1 CASSLRWGGQGSYEQYF TGTGCCAGCAGCTTAAGGTGGGGGGGACAGGGGTCCTACGAGCAGTACTTC
TRBJ2-3 TRBV5-4 NA NA CASSLAGRRDTQYF TGTGCCAGCAGCTTGGCGGGGCGGAGAGATACGCAGTATTTT
TRBJ1-5 TRBV4-2 NA TRBD1 CASSQERGLNQPQHF TGTGCCAGCAGCCAAGAAAGGGGGCTCAATCAGCCCCAGCATTTT
TRBJ2-1 TRBV7-3 few NA CASSPSGGLFNEQFF TGTGCCAGCAGCCCTTCGGGGGGCCTTTTCAATGAGCAGTTCTTC